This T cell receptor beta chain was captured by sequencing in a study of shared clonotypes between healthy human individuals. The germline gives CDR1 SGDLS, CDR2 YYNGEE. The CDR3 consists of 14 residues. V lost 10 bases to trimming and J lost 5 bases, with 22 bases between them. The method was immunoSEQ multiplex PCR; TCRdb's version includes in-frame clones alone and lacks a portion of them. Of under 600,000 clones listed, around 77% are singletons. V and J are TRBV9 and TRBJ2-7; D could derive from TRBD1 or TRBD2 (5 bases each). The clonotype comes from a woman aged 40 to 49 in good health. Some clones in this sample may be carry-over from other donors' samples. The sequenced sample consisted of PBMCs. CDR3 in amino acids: CAFSPGQSLDEQYF. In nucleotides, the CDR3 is TGTGCCTTCTCTCCGGGGCAGTCTCTCGACGAGCAGTACTTC.